These T cell receptor beta chains were read from a single sample in a study of T-cell memory formation after mild COVID-19. One entry per CDR3 protein results from TCRdb running MiXCR on the 5' RACE reads. The sample records under 250,000 distinct CDR3 sequences, 9% to 10% being singletons. Specimen: PBMCs or a T cell subset sorted from them (not recorded which). The receptor source for this set is a man between 18 and 29 years old who had mild COVID-19 (a few samples of this study predate the infection). Cell type and time point are not known. The CDR3 runs from the conserved cysteine through the conserved F or W. Each record gives: clone size, V gene, J gene, D gene, CDR3 DNA, CDR3 protein. The D gene is left open where the match is weak. Size values are once, few and many counts, or a class for expanded clones, and some rows have none.

>many|TRBV3-1|TRBJ1-1|-
TGTGCCAGCAGCCAAGAGGCACAGCGAGCTTTCTTT
CASSQEAQRAFF
>few|TRBV18|TRBJ2-6|-
TGTGCCAGCTCACCCTTGGGCAGGAGTTTCTCTGGGGCCAACGTCCTGACTTTC
CASSPLGRSFSGANVLTF
>-|TRBV30|TRBJ2-5|TRBD2
TGTGCCTGGGGAGCGGGGGGGACACAAGAGACCCAGTACTTC
CAWGAGGTQETQYF
>few|TRBV12-3/TRBV12-4|TRBJ1-2|-
TGTGCCAGCAGTTACGACTTGGGGGCTACTAACTATGGCTACACCTTC
CASSYDLGATNYGYTF
>-|TRBV30|TRBJ1-6|-
TGTGCCTGGAGTGTACAGGATGGTTCACCCCTCCACTTT
CAWSVQDGSPLHF
>-|TRBV6-5|TRBJ1-2|TRBD1
TGTGCCAGCAGCCGGGACAGGATGGGCTATGGCTACACCTTC
CASSRDRMGYGYTF
>few|TRBV5-6|TRBJ1-6|-
TGTGCCAGCAGTCGACGAAATTCACCCCTCCACTTT
CASSRRNSPLHF
>-|TRBV7-2|TRBJ1-6|-
TGTGCCAGCAGCTTAGTTGCCCAGACTAATTCACCCCTCCACTTT
CASSLVAQTNSPLHF
>few|TRBV11-3|TRBJ2-1|TRBD2
TGTGCCAGCAGCCGGGGGGACAATGAGCAGTTCTTC
CASSRGDNEQFF
>-|TRBV12-3/TRBV12-4|TRBJ2-2|-
TGTGCCAGCAGTCCAGAGCCCAGGGTTCGCACCGGGGAGCTGTTTTTT
CASSPEPRVRTGELFF
>-|TRBV6-5|TRBJ1-2|-
TGTGCCAGCAGTCTTACAGGGATCTATGGCTACACCTTC
CASSLTGIYGYTF
>few|TRBV29-1|TRBJ1-1|-
TGCAGCGGCGCCCTTGGACAGCTTGAAGCTTTCTTT
CSGALGQLEAFF
>-|TRBV3-1|TRBJ2-1|TRBD2
TGTGCCAGCAGCCAAAATGGGGCTAGCGGGGTCAATGAGCAGTTCTTC
CASSQNGASGVNEQFF
>-|TRBV5-1|TRBJ1-2|-
TGCGCCAGCACCGGGGGGGATCGAGTTGACTATGGCTACACCTTC
CASTGGDRVDYGYTF
>few|TRBV7-2|TRBJ2-7|TRBD1
TGTGCCATCAGGACAGGAGCTTACGAGCAGTACTTC
CAIRTGAYEQYF
>-|TRBV28|TRBJ1-2|-
TGTGCCAGCAGTCCGTCCCCCCCGCCCCGGGGAAGAGGCTACACCTTC
CASSPSPPPRGRGYTF
>-|TRBV5-1|TRBJ1-2|TRBD1
TGCGCCAGCAGCTTGGGAGGGACAGGGTTTAACTATGGCTACACCTTC
CASSLGGTGFNYGYTF
>few|TRBV29-1|TRBJ2-2|-
TGCAGCGTTGGTCCCCCTGAGGCCGGGGAGCTGTTTTTT
CSVGPPEAGELFF
>many|TRBV5-1|TRBJ2-3|TRBD1
TGCGCCAGCAGCCGGGACAGACCTAGCACAGATACGCAGTATTTT
CASSRDRPSTDTQYF
>few|TRBV9|TRBJ2-5|TRBD2
TGTGCCAGCAGCGCCCCGCCTAGCGGGGGGCAATACAAGGGGGAGACCCAGTACTTC
CASSAPPSGGQYKGETQYF
>many|TRBV10-3|TRBJ2-7|-
TGTGCCACCCGGGCTACCCTATCCTACGAGCAGTACTTC
CATRATLSYEQYF
>-|TRBV4-3|TRBJ1-5|-
TGCGCCAGCAGCCAAGATAGAGGGCTGAATCAGCCCCAGCATTTT
CASSQDRGLNQPQHF
>many|TRBV5-1|TRBJ1-4|TRBD1
TGCGCCAGCACCGGCGACGGAAGACAGGGCCTCGGAAAACTGTTTTTT
CASTGDGRQGLGKLFF
>many|TRBV4-1|TRBJ1-1|-
TGCGCCAGCAGCCAGGGATTATTGAACACTGAAGCTTTCTTT
CASSQGLLNTEAFF
>-|TRBV7-2|TRBJ2-3|-
TGTGCCAGCAGCTCCGAACCGGGACTTCACACAGATACGCAGTATTTT
CASSSEPGLHTDTQYF
>few|TRBV27|TRBJ1-1|-
TGTGCCAGCAGTTTATCTGGGGGTACCACTGAAGCTTTCTTT
CASSLSGGTTEAFF
>few|TRBV20-1|TRBJ2-5|-
TGCAGTGCTAGGTCTGGGGGCAGGGAGACCCAGTACTTC
CSARSGGRETQYF
>many|TRBV7-2|TRBJ2-1|TRBD1
TGTGCCAGCAGCTTCCGGGACAGGGGGGTTGAGCAGTTCTTC
CASSFRDRGVEQFF
>few|TRBV4-1|TRBJ2-3|-
TGCGCCAGCAGCCACCCGGCCAGGGGGGCGGATACGCAGTATTTT
CASSHPARGADTQYF
>few|TRBV9|TRBJ1-2|TRBD1
TGTGCCAGCAGCGTCCTCGGACAGGGGGGATATGGCTACACCTTC
CASSVLGQGGYGYTF
>-|TRBV10-3|TRBJ1-2|-
TGTGCCATCAGTGAGTCAGCAGAAGTCTATGGCTACACCTTC
CAISESAEVYGYTF
>-|TRBV7-2|TRBJ2-3|-
TGTGCCAGCAGCTTAGTAAGCGGGTTCCGAGATACGCAGTATTTT
CASSLVSGFRDTQYF
>-|TRBV7-3|TRBJ1-1|-
TGTGCCAGCAAACGCCGGCAGACAGACACTGAAGCTTTCTTT
CASKRRQTDTEAFF
>-|TRBV20-1|TRBJ1-5|-
TGCAGTGTCTTAACAGGGAAAACGATCAATCAGCCCCAGCATTTT
CSVLTGKTINQPQHF
>many|TRBV7-2|TRBJ2-4|TRBD2
TGTGCCAGCAGCTCCCCGGCTAGCGGGGGGTTCGGAGTTCAGTACTTC
CASSSPASGGFGVQYF
>many|TRBV6-6|TRBJ2-7|TRBD1
TGTGCCAGCAGCCATCCCGAGAGGGGGCTCCGGGAGCAGTACTTC
CASSHPERGLREQYF
>-|TRBV18|TRBJ2-3|TRBD2
TGTGCCAGCTCACCACTAGCGGGGGATCCAGATACGCAGTATTTT
CASSPLAGDPDTQYF
>-|TRBV5-1|TRBJ2-4|-
TGCGCCAGCAGCTTGGTTGCTTTCGGGGGGCGAAAAAACATTCAGTACTTC
CASSLVAFGGRKNIQYF
>-|TRBV5-6|TRBJ2-5|TRBD2
TGTGCCAGCCGGACCGGGGGGACTCACTCCCAAGAGACCCAGTACTTC
CASRTGGTHSQETQYF
>-|TRBV29-1|TRBJ1-3|-
TGCAGCGTTGTTACGAGCTCTGGAAACACCATATATTTT
CSVVTSSGNTIYF
>-|TRBV7-2|TRBJ1-2|-
TGTGCCAGCAGCTTAGAATCCGTCGGGTATGGCTACACCTTC
CASSLESVGYGYTF
>few|TRBV18|TRBJ2-7|TRBD1
TGTGCCAGCTCCCTTGGACAGGGGGCGGCCTACGAGCAGTACTTC
CASSLGQGAAYEQYF
>-|TRBV7-2|TRBJ2-1|-
TGTGCCAGCAGCTTAGAACAAAGTAGAGTGCTAGCTCCTAATGAGCAGTTCTTC
CASSLEQSRVLAPNEQFF
>few|TRBV20-1|TRBJ2-7|-
TGCAGTGCTAGACAAGGCGGCAGGGGCGAGCAGTACTTC
CSARQGGRGEQYF
>-|TRBV5-3|TRBJ1-4|-
TGTGCCAGAAGCTACCTCGATAGAACTAATGAAAAACTGTTTTTT
CARSYLDRTNEKLFF
>few|TRBV9|TRBJ2-2|-
TGTGCCAGCAGCGTAGATCCCGCCGGGGAGCTGTTTTTT
CASSVDPAGELFF
>few|TRBV20-1|TRBJ1-2|-
TGCAGTGCTGTCAGAGATGTCTATGGCTACACCTTC
CSAVRDVYGYTF
>-|TRBV5-6|TRBJ1-4|-
TGTGCCAGCAGCTTGGCCCCGAGGGCGGATTCTAATGAAAAACTGTTTTTT
CASSLAPRADSNEKLFF
>few|TRBV5-1|TRBJ2-1|TRBD2
TGCGCCAGCAGCTTGGAAGCGGGGACTTACAATGAGCAGTTCTTC
CASSLEAGTYNEQFF